The rows below give T cell receptor beta chains drawn from one sample of a study of cytomegalovirus exposure and HLA in healthy donors. Profiling relied on immunoSEQ multiplex PCR, and the TCRdb table lists in-frame clones only, not all of them. The sample consists of roughly 150,000 clones, 82% of them appearing once. The sample consisted of PBMCs. The source is a girl aged 5-17 years in good health and CMV-seropositive. Both conserved end residues are part of each CDR3. Each record gives: J gene, clone size, D gene, V gene, CDR3 DNA, CDR3 protein. The D gene is left open where the match is weak. Expanded clones get a size class; other rows say once, few or many, or leave the size out.

TRBJ1-2 | NA | TRBD1 | TRBV5-6 | TGTGCCAGCAGCTTGGGACAGGGCCCGGGTGACTATGGCTACACCTTC | CASSLGQGPGDYGYTF
TRBJ2-7 | NA | NA | TRBV7-9 | TGTGCCAGCAGCTTGAGTGGTTTATCCTACGAGCAGTACTTC | CASSLSGLSYEQYF
TRBJ2-3 | NA | NA | TRBV5-4 | TGTGCCAGCAGCTTGGACAGGCCAGATACGCAGTATTTT | CASSLDRPDTQYF
TRBJ2-5 | NA | NA | TRBV7-3 | TGTGCCAGCAGCTTACTAGCGCAAGAGACCCAGTACTTC | CASSLLAQETQYF
TRBJ1-2 | NA | TRBD1 | TRBV5-1 | TGCGCCAGCAGCTTGGAAGGGACAGGGGCCTTAGGCTACACCTTC | CASSLEGTGALGYTF
TRBJ1-4 | NA | NA | TRBV2 | TGTGCCAGCAGTCCCGGGTTTACCTCCGATCAGTTTTTT | CASSPGFTSDQFF
TRBJ1-2 | NA | NA | TRBV28 | TGTGCCAGCAGTTCGAGGGAAGTCTATGGCTACACCTTC | CASSSREVYGYTF
TRBJ1-2 | NA | TRBD1 | TRBV9 | TGTGCCAGCAGCTTGACAGGGGCTCCCCCCAGATATGGCTACACCTTC | CASSLTGAPPRYGYTF
TRBJ2-7 | NA | NA | TRBV5-1 | TGCGCCAGCAGCTTGAGGGGGGGAGGATCCTACGAGCAGTACTTC | CASSLRGGGSYEQYF
TRBJ2-7 | NA | TRBD2 | TRBV29-1 | TGCAGCGTTGTTGAACCAAACGGGAGGGAGCAGTACTTC | CSVVEPNGREQYF
TRBJ2-1 | NA | TRBD2 | TRBV11-2 | TGTGCCAGCAGCTTGATTGGCGGGAGGGCTTACAATGAGCAGTTCTTC | CASSLIGGRAYNEQFF
TRBJ2-6 | NA | NA | TRBV4-3 | TGCGCCAGCAGCCAAGATGGCAGGCCACCGGCCAACGTCCTGACTTTC | CASSQDGRPPANVLTF
TRBJ1-1 | NA | NA | TRBV7-9 | TGTGCCAGCAGCCCCCAGTACACTGAAGCTTTCTTT | CASSPQYTEAFF
TRBJ2-3 | NA | TRBD1 | TRBV29-1 | TGCAGCGTTGAGAGGGGCACAGGGGCGACGCAGTATTTT | CSVERGTGATQYF
TRBJ2-7 | few | NA | TRBV2 | TGTGCCAGCACTCCAGAGTTAGCTGGCGAGCAGTACTTC | CASTPELAGEQYF
TRBJ1-3 | once | NA | TRBV2 | TGTGCCAGCAGTGAAACAGACATACGCTCTGGAAACACCATATATTTT | CASSETDIRSGNTIYF
TRBJ2-1 | NA | NA | TRBV30 | TGTGCCTGGAGTGAAGCGGTAATTTCCTACAATGAGCAGTTCTTC | CAWSEAVISYNEQFF
TRBJ2-5 | NA | NA | TRBV11-2 | TGTGCCAGCAGCTTAGTGGGCAGGCAAGAGACCCAGTACTTC | CASSLVGRQETQYF
TRBJ2-2 | NA | NA | TRBV7-8 | TGTGCCAGCACCCTCCAGAGGGGGATCACCGGGGAGCTGTTTTTT | CASTLQRGITGELFF